This TCR beta chain was recorded in a study of CD8 T cells in ankylosing spondylitis (dated by TCRdb to 2017 to 2019). About the full investigation: The study profiled T cell receptor beta repertoires in healthy donors and ankylosing spondylitis patients to find disease-linked TCR variants. Peripheral blood was sampled, and synovial fluid was also collected from ankylosing spondylitis patients. In total, the full study cohort was made up of roughly 110 healthy donors and about two dozen ankylosing spondylitis patients. Points the paper makes about the study in general: A CD8+ phenotype was shown by the disease-linked clones, which were found at relatively low frequencies in peripheral blood. The disease-linked clones were reported to be significantly enriched in matched synovial fluid samples from ankylosing spondylitis patients. Some TCR beta motif variants had previously been reported in synovial fluid and blood of reactive arthritis patients, which suggested common disease-initiation mechanisms. Blood from ankylosing spondylitis patients appeared to be characterized by a TCR beta motif made up of seven or eight highly homologous amino acid variants.

CDR3 length: 15 amino acids, cysteine to phenylalanine. The only DNA kept is the CDR3, 45 bases in frame from the first base. CDR1 and CDR2 are read off the germline V gene (reference sequence) as LGHDT and YNNKEL. At the junction V is shortened by 1 base and J by 3 bases, with 13 bases in between. There are many counts of this clonotype. No antigen is known for it. Base qualities are not recorded, but no much larger clone differs from it by a single base. TCRdb lists the instrument as Illumina HiSeq 2500. Quantitative 5'-RACE with molecular barcodes was the method used to prepare the TCR beta libraries. Processing in the source paper ran as follows. A new computational method based on a probabilistic model of VDJ rearrangement was used to identify disease-linked TCR variants. Through fastp at Q25 and MiXCR, TCRdb rebuilt clones from the public reads, retaining in-frame beta chains. One record per CDR3 amino acid sequence lists the most common genes and DNA. TCRdb, rather than the study authors, made the V and J calls. The sample has more than 150,000 distinct CDR3 sequences on record, approximately 10% of them singletons. Roughly 29% of the sample comes from the top ten.

The sequenced sample consisted of blood, either unsorted or a sorted T cell fraction (not recorded which). The chain links TRBV3-1 with TRBJ2-7; TRBD2 is a weak D gene call, 6 bases matching. The receptor comes from a male donor with ankylosing spondylitis or in good health (not recorded which). The CDR3 amino acid sequence is: CASSQVRVGGYEQYF. The nucleotides are TGTGCCAGCAGCCAAGTCCGAGTGGGAGGCTACGAGCAGTACTTC.